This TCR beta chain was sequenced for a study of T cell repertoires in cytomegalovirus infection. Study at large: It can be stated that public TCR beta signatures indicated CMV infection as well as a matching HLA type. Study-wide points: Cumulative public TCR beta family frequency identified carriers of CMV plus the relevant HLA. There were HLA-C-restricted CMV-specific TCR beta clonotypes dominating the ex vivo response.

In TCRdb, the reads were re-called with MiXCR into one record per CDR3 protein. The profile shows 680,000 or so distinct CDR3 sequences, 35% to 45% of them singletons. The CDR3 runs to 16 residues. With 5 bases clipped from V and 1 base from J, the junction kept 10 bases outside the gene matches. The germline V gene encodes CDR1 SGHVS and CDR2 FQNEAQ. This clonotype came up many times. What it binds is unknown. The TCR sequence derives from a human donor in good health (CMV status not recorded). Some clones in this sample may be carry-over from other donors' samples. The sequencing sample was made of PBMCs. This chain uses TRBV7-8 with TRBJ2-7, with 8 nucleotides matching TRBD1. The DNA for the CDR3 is TGTGCCAGCAGCCTGGTGACAGGGGCAAGTTCCTACGAGCAGTACTTC. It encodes CASSLVTGASSYEQYF.